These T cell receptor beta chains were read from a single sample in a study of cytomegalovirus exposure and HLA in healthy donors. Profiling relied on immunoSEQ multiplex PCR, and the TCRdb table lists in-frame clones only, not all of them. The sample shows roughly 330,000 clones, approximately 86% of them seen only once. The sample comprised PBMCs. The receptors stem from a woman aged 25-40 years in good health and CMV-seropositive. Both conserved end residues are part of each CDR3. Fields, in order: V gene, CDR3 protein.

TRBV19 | CASTLGGPEAFF
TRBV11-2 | CASSPHGQGAPAFF
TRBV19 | CASSIGGQPIGGYTF
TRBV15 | CATSYMNTEAFF
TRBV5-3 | CARVRVENLPDTQYF
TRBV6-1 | CASIRQSYSNQPQHF
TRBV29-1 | CSVRHYEQYF
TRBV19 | CASSIRGPYEQYF
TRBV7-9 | CASSLGGDEDEQYF
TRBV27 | CASSYRSSNQPQHF
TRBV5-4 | CASSLAGGRGTGELFF
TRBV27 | CASSAGLGAGAYEQYF
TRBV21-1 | CASRQGHEQYF
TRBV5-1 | CASSLETVLAGASDTQYF
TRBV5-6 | CASSITWYGYTF
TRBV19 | CASSAGGSSYEQYF
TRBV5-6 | CASSFDRAGYTF
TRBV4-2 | CASSKGTGGGLSYGYTF
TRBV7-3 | CASSPDGDGYTF
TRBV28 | CASSFLRTEAFF
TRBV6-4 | CASWTSGLLSYEQYF
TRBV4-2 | CASSQDSGLARFTEQFF
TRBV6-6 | CATGAGGYEQYF
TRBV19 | CASSKGAGPGELFF
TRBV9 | CASSVGSSETQYF
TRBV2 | CASSDPGSSAYEQYF
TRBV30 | CAWSSGRADTQYF
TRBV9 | CASSEIYEQYF
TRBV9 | CASSSGTGGFGYTF
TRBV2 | CASSEEGAYGYTF
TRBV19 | CASSIAGRGYEQYF
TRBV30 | CAWNRLRGYTF
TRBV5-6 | CASSLGDRAGGYTF
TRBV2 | CASSEAGAYGYTF
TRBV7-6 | CASSSTPRQAPGDGYTF
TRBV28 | CASTMRGYGYTF
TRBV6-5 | CASSYKGNYGYTF
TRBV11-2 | CASSLGSVGGQQAFF
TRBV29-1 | CSVLESYEQYF
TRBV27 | CASMNRVNEKLFF
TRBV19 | CASSMNSVLTEAFF